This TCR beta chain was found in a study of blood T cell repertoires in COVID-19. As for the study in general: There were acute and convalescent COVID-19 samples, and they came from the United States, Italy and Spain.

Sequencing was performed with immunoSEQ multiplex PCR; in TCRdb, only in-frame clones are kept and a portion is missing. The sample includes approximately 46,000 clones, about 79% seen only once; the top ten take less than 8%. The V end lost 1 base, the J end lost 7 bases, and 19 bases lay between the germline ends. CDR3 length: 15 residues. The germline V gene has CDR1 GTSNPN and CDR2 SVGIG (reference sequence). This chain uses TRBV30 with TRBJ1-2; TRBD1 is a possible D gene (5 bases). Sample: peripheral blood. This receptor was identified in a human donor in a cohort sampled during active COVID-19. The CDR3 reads CAWSARGGKRVGYTF. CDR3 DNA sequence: TGTGCCTGGAGTGCTCGGGGGGGGAAAAGGGTTGGCTACACCTTC.